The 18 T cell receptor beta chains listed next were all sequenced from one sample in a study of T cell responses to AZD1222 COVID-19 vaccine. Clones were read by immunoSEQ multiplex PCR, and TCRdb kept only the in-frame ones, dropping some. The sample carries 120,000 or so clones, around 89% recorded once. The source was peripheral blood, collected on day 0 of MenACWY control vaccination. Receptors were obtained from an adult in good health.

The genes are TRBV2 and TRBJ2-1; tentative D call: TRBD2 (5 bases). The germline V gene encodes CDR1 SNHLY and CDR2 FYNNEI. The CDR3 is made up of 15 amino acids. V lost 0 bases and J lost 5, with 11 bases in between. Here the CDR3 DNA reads TGTGCCAGCAGTGAAGCGCTTACTAGAAACAATGAGCAGTTCTTC. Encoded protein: CASSEALTRNNEQFF.

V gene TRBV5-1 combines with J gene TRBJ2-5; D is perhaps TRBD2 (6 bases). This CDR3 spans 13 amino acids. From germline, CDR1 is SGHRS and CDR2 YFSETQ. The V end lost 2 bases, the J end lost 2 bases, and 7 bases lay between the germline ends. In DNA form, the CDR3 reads TGCGCCAGCAGCTTTAGCGGACAAGAGACCCAGTACTTC. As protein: CASSFSGQETQYF.

For the CDR3, the DNA is TGCAGCGTTGCCCCCGGGGGGAGCTCCTACAATGAGCAGTTCTTC. The encoded protein is CSVAPGGSSYNEQFF. V gene TRBV29-1 combines with J gene TRBJ2-1, with 7 positions matching TRBD2. This CDR3 is built from 15 residues. V shed 4 bases and J 0 bases; nucleotides not matched to a gene: 6. Germline-derived CDR1 and CDR2 are SQVTM and ANQGSEA.

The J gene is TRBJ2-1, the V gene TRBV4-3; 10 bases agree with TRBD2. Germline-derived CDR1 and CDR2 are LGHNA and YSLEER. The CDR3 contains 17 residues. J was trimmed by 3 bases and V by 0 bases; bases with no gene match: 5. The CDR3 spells CASSQDTSGIFYNEQFF. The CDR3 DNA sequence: TGCGCCAGCAGCCAAGATACTAGCGGGATCTTCTACAATGAGCAGTTCTTC.

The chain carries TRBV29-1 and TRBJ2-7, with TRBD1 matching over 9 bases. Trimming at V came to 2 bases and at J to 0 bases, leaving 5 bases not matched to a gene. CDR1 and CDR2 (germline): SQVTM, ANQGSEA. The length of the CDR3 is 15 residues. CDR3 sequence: CSVESRDRVSYEQYF. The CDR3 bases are TGCAGCGTTGAATCCCGGGACAGGGTCTCCTACGAGCAGTACTTC.

This CDR3 is CASSLGSPNYGYTF. DNA for the CDR3: TGTGCCAGCAGCTTGGGCAGCCCGAACTATGGCTACACCTTC. The V gene is TRBV5-6, the J gene TRBJ1-2; no firm D call. The germline V gene has CDR1 SGHDT and CDR2 YYEEEE. V was shortened by 0 bases and J by 2 bases, with 8 bases between the two germline ends. This CDR3 region has 14 residues.

CDR3 protein: CASSLVGAPGNTIYF. CDR3 DNA sequence: TGTGCCAGCAGCTTGGTAGGGGCCCCTGGAAACACCATATATTTT. The chain employs TRBV7-2 and TRBJ1-3; TRBD1 might be the D (5 bases). The CDR3 is made up of 15 amino acids. Germline-derived CDR1 and CDR2 are SGHTA and FQGNSA. Trimming pared 3 bases from V and 2 bases from J, leaving 11 bases between.

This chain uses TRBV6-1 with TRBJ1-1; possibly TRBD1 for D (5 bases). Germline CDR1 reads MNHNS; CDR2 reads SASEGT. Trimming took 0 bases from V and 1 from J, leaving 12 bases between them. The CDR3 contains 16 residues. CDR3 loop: CASSEALLGGNTEAFF. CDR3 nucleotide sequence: TGTGCCAGCAGTGAAGCGCTTCTTGGGGGGAACACTGAAGCTTTCTTT.

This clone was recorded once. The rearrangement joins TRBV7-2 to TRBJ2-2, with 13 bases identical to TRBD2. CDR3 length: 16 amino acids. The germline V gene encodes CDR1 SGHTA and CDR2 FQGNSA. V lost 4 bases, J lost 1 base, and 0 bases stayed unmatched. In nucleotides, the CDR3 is TGTGCCAGCAGCTGGACTAGCGGGGGGAACACCGGGGAGCTGTTTTTT. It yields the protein CASSWTSGGNTGELFF.

The CDR3 spells CASSIEGWTEAFF. CDR3 coding DNA: TGTGCCAGTAGTATCGAGGGTTGGACTGAAGCTTTCTTT. V and J are TRBV19 and TRBJ1-1; D is ambiguous. Trimming cost V 3 bases and J 5 bases, with 10 bases left between them. The CDR3 extends over 13 amino acids. From germline, CDR1 is LNHDA and CDR2 SQIVND (reference sequence).

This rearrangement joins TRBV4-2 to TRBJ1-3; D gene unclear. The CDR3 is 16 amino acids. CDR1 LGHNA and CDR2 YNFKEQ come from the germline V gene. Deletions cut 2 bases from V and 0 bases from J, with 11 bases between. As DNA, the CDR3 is TGTGCCAGCAGCCAATATTTAGCCGACTCTGGAAACACCATATATTTT. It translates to CASSQYLADSGNTIYF.

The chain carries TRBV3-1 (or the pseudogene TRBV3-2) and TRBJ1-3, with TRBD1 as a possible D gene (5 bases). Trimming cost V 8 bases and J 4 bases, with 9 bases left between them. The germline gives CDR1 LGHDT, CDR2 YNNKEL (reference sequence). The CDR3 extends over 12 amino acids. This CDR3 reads CASGGAGNTIYF. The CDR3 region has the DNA TGTGCCAGCGGGGGTGCGGGAAACACCATATATTTT.

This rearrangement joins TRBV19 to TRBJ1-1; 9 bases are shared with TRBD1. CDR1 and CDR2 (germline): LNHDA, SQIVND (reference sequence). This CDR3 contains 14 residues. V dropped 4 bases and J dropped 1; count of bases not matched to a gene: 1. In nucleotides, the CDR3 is TGTGCCAGTAGTAAGGACAGGGGGAACACTGAAGCTTTCTTT. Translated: CASSKDRGNTEAFF.

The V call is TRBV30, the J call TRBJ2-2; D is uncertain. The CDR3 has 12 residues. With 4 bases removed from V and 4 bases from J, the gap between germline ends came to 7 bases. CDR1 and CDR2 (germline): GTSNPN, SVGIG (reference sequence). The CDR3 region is CAWNTLTGELFF. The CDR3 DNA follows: TGTGCCTGGAATACCCTCACCGGGGAGCTGTTTTTT.

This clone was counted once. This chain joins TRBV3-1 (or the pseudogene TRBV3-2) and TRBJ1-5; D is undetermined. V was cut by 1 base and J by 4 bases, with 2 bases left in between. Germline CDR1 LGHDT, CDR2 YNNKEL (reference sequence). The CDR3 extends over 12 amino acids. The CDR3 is CASSQGNQPQHF. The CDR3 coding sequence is TGTGCCAGCAGCCAAGGGAATCAGCCCCAGCATTTT.

CDR3 DNA sequence: TGTGCCAGCAGCTTAGTCGCTAGCGGGTCCCAAGAGACCCAGTACTTC. This encodes CASSLVASGSQETQYF. V usage is TRBV11-3 and J usage is TRBJ2-5; 8 nucleotides line up with TRBD2. From germline, CDR1 is SGHNT and CDR2 YENEEA. The CDR3 spans 16 residues. After removal of 1 base from V and 1 base from J, the junction contained 5 bases not matched to a gene. The whole variable domain, filled in from reference TRBV11-3 and TRBJ2-5, reads EAGVVQSPRYKIIEKKQPVAFWCNPISGHNTLYWYLQNLGQGPELLIRYENEEAVDDSQLPKDRFSAERLKGVDSTLKIQPAELGDSAVYLCASSLVASGSQETQYFGPGTRLLVL.

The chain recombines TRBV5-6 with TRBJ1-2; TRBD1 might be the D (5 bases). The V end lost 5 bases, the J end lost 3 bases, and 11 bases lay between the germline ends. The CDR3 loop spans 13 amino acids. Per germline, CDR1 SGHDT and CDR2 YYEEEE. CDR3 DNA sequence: TGTGCCAGCAGTGGGGACGGGGACTATGGCTACACCTTC. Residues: CASSGDGDYGYTF.

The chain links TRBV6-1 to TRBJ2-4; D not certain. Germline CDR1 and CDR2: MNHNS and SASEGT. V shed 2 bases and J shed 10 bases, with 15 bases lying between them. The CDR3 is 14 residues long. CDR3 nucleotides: TGTGCCAGCAGTGAACCCCAGGACCCTAATATTCAGTACTTC. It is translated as CASSEPQDPNIQYF.